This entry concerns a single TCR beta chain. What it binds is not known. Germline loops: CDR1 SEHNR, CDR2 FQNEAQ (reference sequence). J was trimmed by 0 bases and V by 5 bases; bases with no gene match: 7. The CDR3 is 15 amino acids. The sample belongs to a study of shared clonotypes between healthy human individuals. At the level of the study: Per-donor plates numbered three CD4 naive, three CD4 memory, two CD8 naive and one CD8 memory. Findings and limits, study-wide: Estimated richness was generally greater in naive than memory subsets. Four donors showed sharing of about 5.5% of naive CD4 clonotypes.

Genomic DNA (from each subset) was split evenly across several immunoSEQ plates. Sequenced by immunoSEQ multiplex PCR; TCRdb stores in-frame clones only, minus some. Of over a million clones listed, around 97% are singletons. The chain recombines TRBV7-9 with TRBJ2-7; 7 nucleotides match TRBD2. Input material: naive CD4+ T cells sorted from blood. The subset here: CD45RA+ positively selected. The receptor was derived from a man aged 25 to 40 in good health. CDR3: CASSPPSGSSYEQYF. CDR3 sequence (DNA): TGTGCCAGCAGCCCTCCTAGCGGTAGCTCCTACGAGCAGTACTTC.